This T cell receptor (beta chain) was found in a study of blood T cell repertoires in COVID-19. Germline V gene data show CDR1 as KGHSH and CDR2 as LQKENI. V was clipped by 4 bases and J by 1 base, with 13 bases between them. The CDR3 loop spans 15 amino acids. The assay was immunoSEQ multiplex PCR, and TCRdb's table has in-frame clones only and misses some. Here the sample spans about 7,800 clones, roughly 86% being singletons. This sequence joins TRBV18 and TRBJ2-5; D unresolved. Sequencing input: peripheral blood. The receptor comes from a woman in her fifties or sixties with active COVID-19. The CDR3 nucleotides are TGTGCCAGCTCACTGAGGCAGAACCCCCAAGAGACCCAGTACTTC. This sequence encodes CASSLRQNPQETQYF.